The 29 T cell receptor beta chains below come from one sample, sequenced in a study of T cell repertoires in cytomegalovirus infection. TCRdb fed the reads into MiXCR, producing one record per CDR3 protein. Of about half a million distinct CDR3 sequences in the sample, roughly a third were seen once. Their recognized antigens are unknown. Sample: cultured PBMCs, taken from culture after CMV antigen stimulation. The receptors were gathered from a human donor in good health (CMV status not recorded). Some clones in this sample may be carry-over from other donors' samples.

The chain carries TRBV2 and TRBJ2-5; D is perhaps TRBD1 (6 bases). CDR1 SNHLY and CDR2 FYNNEI come from the germline V gene. This CDR3 is built from 14 residues. The germline V and J ends were trimmed by 1 base and 4 bases, with 10 bases remaining between them. This chain's CDR3 is CASSEVSRGETQYF. The CDR3, as DNA: TGTGCCAGCAGTGAAGTTAGCAGGGGAGAGACCCAGTACTTC.

The CDR3 DNA reads as TGTGCCAGCAGGCCTATATCTAGCGGAAACACCGGGGAGCTGTTTTTT. This encodes CASRPISSGNTGELFF. The J gene is TRBJ2-2, the V gene TRBV27, with TRBD2 matching 7 bases. J was trimmed by 2 bases and V by 6 bases; bases with no gene match: 9. CDR1 and CDR2 from the germline V gene are MNHEY and SMNVEV (reference sequence). The CDR3 covers 16 residues.

The chain employs TRBV15 and TRBJ2-3; 14 bases are shared with TRBD2. This CDR3 contains 18 residues. Germline values: CDR1 LNHNV, CDR2 YYDKDF (reference sequence). J gave up 6 bases and V 3 bases, and 11 bases lay outside the gene matches. This chain's CDR3 is CATSSPQGLAGAVDTQYF. In nucleotides, the CDR3 is TGTGCCACCAGCAGCCCCCAGGGACTAGCGGGAGCGGTTGATACGCAGTATTTT. Combining the CDR3 with reference TRBV15 and TRBJ2-3 gives the whole variable domain DAMVIQNPRYQVTQFGKPVTLSCSQTLNHNVMYWYQQKSSQAPKLLFHYYDKDFNNEADTPDNFQSRRPNTSFCFLDIRSPGLGDTAMYLCATSSPQGLAGAVDTQYFGPGTRLTVL.

The chain carries TRBV27 and TRBJ2-3; TRBD2 agrees at 8 bases. With 7 bases clipped from V and 6 bases from J, the junction kept 6 bases outside the gene matches. CDR1 is MNHEY and CDR2 is SMNVEV in the germline V gene (reference sequence). The CDR3 contains 13 residues. The CDR3 sequence: CASTRGLADTQYF. The CDR3 region has the DNA TGTGCCAGCACCCGAGGACTAGCTGATACGCAGTATTTT.

The genes are TRBV5-1 and TRBJ2-1; 13 nucleotides line up with TRBD2. CDR3 length: 17 amino acids. Trimming removed 4 bases from V and 0 bases from J; junction bases left unmatched: 4. Germline CDR1 is SGHRS and CDR2 is YFSETQ. The CDR3: CASSVGLAGVSYNEQFF. CDR3 in DNA: TGCGCCAGCAGCGTTGGACTAGCGGGAGTCTCCTACAATGAGCAGTTCTTC. Filled out from reference TRBV5-1 and TRBJ2-1, the complete variable domain reads KAGVTQTPRYLIKTRGQQVTLSCSPISGHRSVSWYQQTPGQGLQFLFEYFSETQRNKGNFPGRFSGRQFSNSRSEMNVSTLELGDSALYLCASSVGLAGVSYNEQFFGPGTRLTVL.

This chain connects TRBV28 to TRBJ1-5; D unresolved. Deletions cut 6 bases from V and 5 bases from J, with 14 bases between. Germline lookup yields CDR1 MDHEN and CDR2 SYDVKM. This CDR3 is 14 amino acids long. CDR3 sequence (DNA): TGTGCCAGCAGCCCGGGATGGGGATATCAGCCCCAGCATTTT. It yields the protein CASSPGWGYQPQHF.

A single count supports this clonotype. This chain's CDR3 is CASSFGDRANEKLFF. DNA of the CDR3: TGTGCCAGCAGTTTTGGGGACAGGGCTAATGAAAAACTGTTTTTT. The chain links TRBV28 to TRBJ1-4; 9 bases map to TRBD1. Germline V gene lookup returns CDR1 MDHEN and CDR2 SYDVKM. Trimming removed 3 bases from V and 3 bases from J; junction bases left unmatched: 2. The CDR3 spans 15 residues.

This clonotype was observed a single time. The rearrangement links TRBV19 to TRBJ2-5; D may match TRBD1 or TRBD2 (5 bases each). Trimming stripped 3 bases from V and 0 bases from J, with 17 bases between. The CDR3 extends over 17 amino acids. Germline CDR1 is LNHDA and CDR2 is SQIVND (reference sequence). CDR3 DNA: TGTGCCAGTAGTATTGGCCGAATGGGGACGGACCAAGAGACCCAGTACTTC. Translating gives CASSIGRMGTDQETQYF.

The chain couples TRBV12-3 or TRBV12-4 to TRBJ2-7; TRBD1 matches 9 bases. Trimming removed 8 bases from V and 3 bases from J; junction bases left unmatched: 8. The CDR3 runs 14 residues. CDR3 sequence (DNA): TGTGCCAGCTCGGAGACAGGGGGTTTCTACGAGCAGTACTTC. Its translation is CASSETGGFYEQYF.

This clonotype was detected only a few times. CDR3: CSVERGGETQYF. The CDR3 bases are TGCAGCGTTGAACGGGGGGGAGAGACCCAGTACTTC. The genes are TRBV29-1 and TRBJ2-5; TRBD2 matches 8 bases. Germline values: CDR1 SQVTM, CDR2 ANQGSEA. V shed 2 bases and J 4 bases; nucleotides not matched to a gene: 0. This CDR3 has 12 amino acids.

This clonotype was recorded a few times. The rearrangement uses TRBV19 and TRBJ1-1; D is undetermined. The germline CDR1 and CDR2 sequences are LNHDA and SQIVND (reference sequence). Trimming removed 8 bases from V and 0 bases from J, with 10 bases in between. The CDR3 has 13 residues. CDR3 DNA sequence: TGTGCCAGTGCGATCTTCATGAACACTGAAGCTTTCTTT. This encodes CASAIFMNTEAFF.

V is TRBV11-3 and J is TRBJ2-5, with unresolved D. The CDR3 consists of 12 residues. CDR1 is SGHNT, CDR2 YENEEA, per germline. Trimming removed 6 bases from V and 5 bases from J, with 10 bases in between. In DNA, the CDR3 is TGTGCCAGCAGACACTACGGGGAGACCCAGTACTTC. It yields the protein CASRHYGETQYF. The full variable domain, in which reference TRBV11-3 and TRBJ2-5 provide the parts outside the CDR3, is EAGVVQSPRYKIIEKKQPVAFWCNPISGHNTLYWYLQNLGQGPELLIRYENEEAVDDSQLPKDRFSAERLKGVDSTLKIQPAELGDSAVYLCASRHYGETQYFGPGTRLLVL.

V and J are TRBV6-2 or TRBV6-3 and TRBJ2-1; 12 bases are shared with TRBD2. The V and J ends lost 6 bases and 6 bases, in that order; junction bases with no gene match: 0. Germline values: CDR1 MNHEY, CDR2 SVGEGT. The CDR3 sequence is 13 residues long. CDR3 loop: CASRTSGSNEQFF. Written as DNA, the CDR3 is TGTGCCAGCAGGACTAGCGGGAGCAATGAGCAGTTCTTC.

The gene calls are TRBV29-1 and TRBJ1-2; 8 bases agree with TRBD1. Germline assignment: CDR1 SQVTM and CDR2 ANQGSEA. This CDR3 has 13 residues. Trimming removed 7 bases from V and 8 bases from J; junction bases left unmatched: 12. The CDR3 sequence is CSAKGTGLWGYTF. The CDR3 DNA is TGCAGCGCGAAGGGGACAGGCCTCTGGGGCTACACCTTC.

CDR3: CASSLEVRGNTIYF. The CDR3 DNA reads TGTGCCAGCAGCTTAGAGGTCAGAGGAAACACCATATATTTT. The genes are TRBV11-2 and TRBJ1-3, with D unresolved. The CDR3 runs to 14 residues. V was pared by 0 bases and J by 4 bases, with 7 bases between. Germline V gene sequence: CDR1 SGHAT, CDR2 FQNNGV.

This clonotype was found many times. V is TRBV12-3 or TRBV12-4 and J is TRBJ2-1, with 11 bases that match TRBD2. The V segment lost 7 bases and the J segment 5 bases; nucleotides outside the gene matches: 7. The CDR3 has 15 amino acids. In DNA form, the CDR3 reads TGTGCCAGCAAACCGGGACTAGCGGTAAACAATGAGCAGTTCTTC. It yields the protein CASKPGLAVNNEQFF.

This clonotype has more than one count but fewer than ten. This CDR3 is CASRGAGDAEQYV. CDR3 DNA: TGTGCCAGCCGTGGAGCGGGAGACGCCGAGCAGTACGTC. V is TRBV27 and J is TRBJ2-7, with 8 bases that match TRBD2. CDR1 MNHEY and CDR2 SMNVEV come from the germline V gene (reference sequence). Trimming at V came to 8 bases and at J to 6 bases, leaving 9 bases not matched to a gene. The CDR3 runs 13 residues.

This clonotype was counted only a few times. The chain combines TRBV28 with TRBJ2-7; maybe TRBD2 (6 bases). The CDR3 is 16 amino acids. Germline CDR1 and CDR2: MDHEN and SYDVKM. The V end was cut by 2 bases, the J end by 4 bases, with 18 bases between. Written as DNA, the CDR3 is TGTGCCAGCAGTTTAGGGGGACTCCGTCCCATTTACGAGCAGTACTTC. Amino acids: CASSLGGLRPIYEQYF.

This chain links TRBV28 with TRBJ1-5; no reliable D call. Germline lookup yields CDR1 MDHEN and CDR2 SYDVKM. With 7 bases removed from V and 2 bases from J, the gap between germline ends came to 9 bases. The CDR3 extends over 13 amino acids. CDR3: CASMLGGNQPQHF. In DNA, the CDR3 is TGTGCCAGCATGCTCGGTGGCAATCAGCCCCAGCATTTT.

This clonotype was detected a few times. The chain has TRBV19 and TRBJ2-1, with TRBD2 as a possible D gene (7 bases). This CDR3 has 15 amino acids. Germline loops: CDR1 LNHDA, CDR2 SQIVND (reference sequence). V lost 10 bases to trimming and J lost 4 bases, with 20 bases between them. CDR3 sequence reads: CATKSRGDIYNEQFF. CDR3 DNA sequence: TGTGCCACCAAATCCCGGGGGGACATATACAATGAGCAGTTCTTC.

This clonotype has ten or more counts. This rearrangement joins TRBV7-2 to TRBJ1-4; no firm D call. Trimming pared 5 bases from V and 4 bases from J, leaving 5 bases between. CDR1 SGHTA and CDR2 FQGNSA come from the germline V gene. This CDR3 region has 12 residues. CDR3 in DNA: TGTGCCAGCAGCCAGTTTAATGAAAAACTGTTTTTT. Amino acids: CASSQFNEKLFF.

This clonotype has more than one count but fewer than ten. V usage is TRBV20-1 and J usage is TRBJ1-2, with D hard to call. The CDR3 is made up of 13 amino acids. V gave up 1 base and J gave up 3 bases, with 9 bases separating them. Germline assignment: CDR1 DFQATT and CDR2 SNEGSKA (reference sequence). This chain's CDR3 is CSARVGGDYGYTF. In nucleotides, the CDR3 is TGCAGTGCTAGAGTCGGCGGGGACTATGGCTACACCTTC.

This clonotype was recorded a few times. The rearrangement uses TRBV27 and TRBJ2-7; D perhaps matches TRBD2 (5 bases). From germline, CDR1 is MNHEY and CDR2 SMNVEV (reference sequence). The CDR3 is 14 amino acids. Trimming cost V 5 bases and J 0 bases, with 11 bases left between them. CDR3 in amino acids: CASSPEGSSYEQYF. CDR3 coding DNA: TGTGCCAGCAGTCCAGAGGGATCCTCCTACGAGCAGTACTTC.

This clonotype has only a few counts. The chain carries TRBV3-1 and TRBJ2-1, with 10 bases lining up with TRBD2. In germline, CDR1 is LGHDT, CDR2 YNNKEL (reference sequence). J lost 5 bases, V lost 1 base, and 5 bases had no gene match. The CDR3 is 16 residues long. The CDR3 DNA reads as TGTGCCAGCAGCCAAGGTTTTCTAGCGGGAGACAATGAGCAGTTCTTC. The encoded protein is CASSQGFLAGDNEQFF.

This clonotype has only a few counts. The V and J genes are TRBV2 and TRBJ2-7; TRBD2 matches 11 bases. The V gene end was trimmed by 5 bases and the J gene end by 1 base; junction bases not matched to a gene: 1. The CDR3 sequence is 14 residues long. Germline V gives CDR1 SNHLY, CDR2 FYNNEI. The CDR3 DNA is TGTGCCAGCAGTCGACTAGCGGGATCCTACGAGCAGTACTTC. Its translation: CASSRLAGSYEQYF.

The chain uses TRBV12-3 or TRBV12-4 and TRBJ2-1; D is unresolved. The CDR3 contains 16 residues. V lost 6 bases to trimming and J lost 4 bases, with 19 bases between them. Written as DNA, the CDR3 is TGTGCCAGCAGCCCACCGGCGGCGGCTAAATACAATGAGCAGTTCTTC. Translating gives CASSPPAAAKYNEQFF.

J is TRBJ2-7 and V is TRBV6-2 or TRBV6-3, with D uncertain. The CDR3 runs 12 residues. V gave up 2 bases and J gave up 7 bases, with 9 bases separating them. Germline values: CDR1 MNHEY, CDR2 SVGEGT. CDR3 DNA: TGTGCCAGCAGTTACGCGACCACAGAGCAGTACTTC. Translating it yields CASSYATTEQYF.

In its sample, this clonotype was seen a few times. This CDR3 reads CASSLVNPWYGGDQETQYF. The CDR3 bases are TGTGCCAGCAGCTTAGTGAATCCGTGGTATGGGGGGGATCAAGAGACCCAGTACTTC. The chain recombines TRBV11-2 with TRBJ2-5; TRBD2 agrees at 7 bases. The ends lost 1 base at V and 2 bases at J; junction bases unmatched: 16. This CDR3 region has 19 residues. Germline assignment: CDR1 SGHAT and CDR2 FQNNGV.

This clonotype was counted many times. The V gene is TRBV7-2, the J gene TRBJ2-3; TRBD2 is a possible D gene (7 bases). Trimming shortened V by 5 bases and J by 3 bases, and 18 bases separated the two germline ends. In germline, CDR1 is SGHTA, CDR2 FQGNSA. The length of the CDR3 is 16 residues. CDR3 in amino acids: CASSGGAGRPTDTQYF. The CDR3 region has the DNA TGTGCCAGCAGCGGGGGGGCAGGGCGCCCGACAGATACGCAGTATTTT.